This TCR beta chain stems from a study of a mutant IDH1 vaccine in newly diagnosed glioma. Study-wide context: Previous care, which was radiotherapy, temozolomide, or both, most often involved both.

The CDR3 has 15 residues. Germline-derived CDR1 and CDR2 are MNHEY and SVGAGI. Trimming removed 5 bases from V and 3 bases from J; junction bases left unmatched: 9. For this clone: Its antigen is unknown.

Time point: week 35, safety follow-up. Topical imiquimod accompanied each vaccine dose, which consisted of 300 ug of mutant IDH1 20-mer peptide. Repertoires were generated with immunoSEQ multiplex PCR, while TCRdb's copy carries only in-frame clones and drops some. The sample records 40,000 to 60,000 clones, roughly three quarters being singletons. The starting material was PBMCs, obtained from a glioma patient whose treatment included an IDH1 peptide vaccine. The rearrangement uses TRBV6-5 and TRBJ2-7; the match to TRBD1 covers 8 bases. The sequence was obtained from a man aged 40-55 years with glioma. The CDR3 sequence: CASSRDIQGGYEQYF. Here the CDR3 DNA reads TGTGCCAGCAGTCGGGACATACAGGGGGGCTACGAGCAGTACTTC.